A selection of T cell receptor beta chains follows, all from one sample in a study of cytomegalovirus exposure and HLA in healthy donors. Generated by immunoSEQ multiplex PCR, the TCRdb table keeps only in-frame clones and is missing some. The data contain 95,000 to 150,000 clones, about 73% of them seen just once; the ten biggest clones take up around 4.2%. Sequenced sample: PBMCs. The receptors come from a woman in her 40s in good health and CMV-seronegative. The CDR3 runs from the conserved cysteine through the conserved F or W. Fields, in order: V gene, J gene, D gene, clone size, CDR3 protein, CDR3 DNA. The D gene is left open where the match is weak. A row's size may be missing; if present it is once, few, many or a size class.

TRBV19	TRBJ1-1	TRBD1	-	CASRPRGLYTEAFF	TGTGCCAGTAGACCCAGGGGGCTATACACTGAAGCTTTCTTT
TRBV6-5	TRBJ2-5	-	once	CASSYSGGSWETQYF	TGTGCCAGCAGTTACTCGGGGGGATCATGGGAGACCCAGTACTTC
TRBV19	TRBJ2-2	-	-	CASKTERATGELFF	TGTGCCAGTAAGACGGAGAGGGCCACCGGGGAGCTGTTTTTT
TRBV15	TRBJ1-5	-	-	CATSRDPGGHQPQHF	TGTGCCACCAGCAGAGATCCGGGGGGTCATCAGCCCCAGCATTTT
TRBV25-1	TRBJ2-7	TRBD1	-	CASSPGQGTYEQYF	TGTGCCAGCAGCCCGGGACAGGGGACCTACGAGCAGTACTTC
TRBV28	TRBJ1-1	-	-	CASSLVRGGPNTEAFF	TGTGCCAGCAGCCTCGTTAGGGGGGGCCCAAACACTGAAGCTTTCTTT
TRBV6-1	TRBJ2-3	TRBD2	-	CASSGLAGSTDTQYF	TGTGCCAGCAGTGGACTAGCGGGGAGCACAGATACGCAGTATTTT
TRBV6-4	TRBJ2-7	TRBD1	few	CASSDPGQGLYEQYF	TGTGCCAGCAGTGACCCCGGACAGGGGCTATACGAGCAGTACTTC
TRBV9	TRBJ1-2	TRBD1	-	CASSLRDSSYGYTF	TGTGCCAGCAGCCTTCGGGACAGCTCCTATGGCTACACCTTC
TRBV28	TRBJ1-5	-	-	CASSVHKAAVNQPQHF	TGTGCCAGCAGTGTTCATAAGGCGGCGGTCAATCAGCCCCAGCATTTT
TRBV28	TRBJ1-2	-	-	CASSRQSYTF	TGTGCCAGCAGTCGACAGAGCTACACCTTC
TRBV28	TRBJ2-3	TRBD2	-	CASSSTGLAGVLDTQYF	TGTGCCAGCAGTTCCACGGGACTAGCGGGAGTATTAGATACGCAGTATTTT
TRBV2	TRBJ2-7	-	-	CASSEAPPDSSYEQYF	TGTGCCAGCAGTGAAGCGCCTCCTGATAGCTCCTACGAGCAGTACTTC
TRBV6-6	TRBJ1-2	TRBD1	-	CASSQGQGNGYTF	TGTGCCAGCAGCCAGGGACAGGGAAATGGCTACACCTTC
TRBV2	TRBJ2-1	-	few	CASSQDTALYNEQFF	TGTGCCAGCAGTCAGGACACGGCTCTTTACAATGAGCAGTTCTTC
TRBV4-2	TRBJ2-3	TRBD2	-	CASSQDRASGGQYTQYF	TGTGCCAGCAGCCAAGATCGGGCTAGCGGGGGGCAATATACGCAGTATTTT
TRBV27	TRBJ2-7	-	-	CASRMAGSVSYEQYF	TGTGCCAGCCGTATGGCCGGGAGCGTATCCTACGAGCAGTACTTC
TRBV5-1	TRBJ2-5	-	-	CASSLAGVQETQYF	TGCGCCAGCAGCTTGGCGGGAGTCCAAGAGACCCAGTACTTC
TRBV6-5	TRBJ2-3	-	-	CASSYLWRERVDTQYF	TGTGCCAGCAGTTATCTCTGGAGGGAACGGGTGGATACGCAGTATTTT
TRBV9	TRBJ2-5	TRBD2	-	CASSVAGGNLQETQYF	TGTGCCAGCAGCGTAGCGGGGGGGAACCTTCAAGAGACCCAGTACTTC
TRBV6-5	TRBJ1-5	-	-	CASSPDQPQHF	TGTGCCAGCAGTCCGGATCAGCCCCAGCATTTT
TRBV5-1	TRBJ1-1	TRBD1	-	CASSMTGTASEAFF	TGCGCCAGCAGCATGACCGGGACAGCTTCCGAAGCTTTCTTT
TRBV18	TRBJ1-1	TRBD1	-	CASSPSGGQPGEGAFF	TGTGCCAGCTCACCATCCGGGGGACAGCCCGGCGAGGGGGCTTTCTTT
TRBV6-4	TRBJ2-1	TRBD1	-	CASSDSQGAHNEQFF	TGTGCCAGCAGTGACTCGCAGGGGGCCCACAATGAGCAGTTCTTC
TRBV25-1	TRBJ1-2	-	few	CASRPGNYGYTF	TGTGCCAGCAGGCCGGGGAACTATGGCTACACCTTC
TRBV6-5	TRBJ1-2	-	-	CASRTVYGYTF	TGTGCCAGCAGGACAGTTTATGGCTACACCTTC
TRBV7-7	TRBJ2-5	-	-	CASSLDSGQETQYF	TGTGCTAGCAGCTTAGACAGTGGGCAAGAGACCCAGTACTTC
TRBV27	TRBJ2-3	TRBD1	few	CASSSGQGVADTQYF	TGTGCCAGCAGTTCGGGACAGGGGGTGGCAGATACGCAGTATTTT
TRBV9	TRBJ2-1	TRBD2	few	CASSVGGEGLYNEQFF	TGTGCCAGCAGCGTCGGGGGGGAGGGCCTCTACAATGAGCAGTTCTTC
TRBV6-1	TRBJ1-3	TRBD1	once	CASSDASGGWSGNTIYF	TGTGCCAGCAGTGACGCGTCAGGGGGGTGGTCTGGAAACACCATATATTTT
TRBV5-6	TRBJ2-5	-	-	CASSFVRGMETQYF	TGTGCCAGCAGCTTCGTTAGGGGGATGGAGACCCAGTACTTC
TRBV19	TRBJ2-5	TRBD2	once	CATQRRATTSGGQKETQYF	TGTGCCACCCAACGCCGGGCAACGACTAGCGGGGGACAAAAAGAGACCCAGTACTTC
TRBV25-1	TRBJ2-3	-	-	CASSGLADADTQYF	TGTGCCAGCAGTGGGCTAGCTGATGCAGATACGCAGTATTTT
TRBV7-2	TRBJ2-1	TRBD2	-	CASRSNLPLTSGGADEQFF	TGTGCCAGCAGATCCAATCTCCCCTTGACTAGCGGGGGGGCCGATGAGCAGTTCTTC
TRBV13	TRBJ2-2	-	-	CASSPQNTGELFF	TGTGCCAGCAGCCCCCAGAACACCGGGGAGCTGTTTTTT
TRBV6-5	TRBJ1-2	-	-	CASSYGPGESYGYTF	TGTGCCAGCAGTTACGGGCCAGGGGAGAGCTATGGCTACACCTTC
TRBV9	TRBJ1-2	TRBD1	few	CASSVATGERYTF	TGTGCCAGCAGCGTAGCTACAGGGGAGCGCTACACCTTC
TRBV7-8	TRBJ1-5	TRBD1	-	CASSVGTGSNQPQHF	TGTGCCAGCAGCGTCGGGACAGGGAGCAATCAGCCCCAGCATTTT
TRBV6-5	TRBJ2-1	TRBD2	-	CASSYTRLAYNEQFF	TGTGCCAGCAGTTACACTAGACTAGCGTACAATGAGCAGTTCTTC
TRBV2	TRBJ1-1	TRBD1	-	CASVGRGRTEAFF	TGTGCCAGCGTCGGCAGGGGGCGGACTGAAGCTTTCTTT
TRBV10-3	TRBJ2-1	TRBD2	-	CAIREPYGGGYNEQFF	TGTGCCATCAGGGAACCATATGGGGGGGGCTACAATGAGCAGTTCTTC
TRBV6-1	TRBJ2-2	TRBD2	-	CASSSKREFTGELFF	TGTGCCAGCAGTTCAAAGCGGGAATTTACCGGGGAGCTGTTTTTT
TRBV5-6	TRBJ1-1	-	-	CASSVTEMNTEAFF	TGTGCCAGCAGCGTGACAGAAATGAACACTGAAGCTTTCTTT
TRBV10-3	TRBJ2-7	TRBD1	-	CAISGQGAYEQYF	TGTGCCATCAGCGGACAGGGGGCCTACGAGCAGTACTTC
TRBV4-3	TRBJ2-1	-	few	CASSQDDSDYNEQFF	TGCGCCAGCAGCCAAGACGATTCAGATTACAATGAGCAGTTCTTC
TRBV19	TRBJ2-7	TRBD2	-	CASSRGTSGKTYEQYF	TGTGCCAGTAGTAGGGGGACTAGCGGGAAGACCTACGAGCAGTACTTC
TRBV29-1	TRBJ2-7	TRBD2	-	CSAGAGGRWDEQYF	TGCAGCGCCGGGGCGGGGGGCCGGTGGGACGAGCAGTACTTC
TRBV9	TRBJ1-2	TRBD1	-	CASSATGTGGFGYTF	TGTGCCAGCAGCGCCACCGGGACAGGGGGCTTTGGCTACACCTTC
TRBV9	TRBJ1-1	-	-	CASSVAVEGRAFF	TGTGCCAGCAGCGTAGCGGTGGAGGGGAGGGCTTTCTTT
TRBV28	TRBJ1-4	-	-	CASSFWDIATNEKLFF	TGTGCCAGCAGTTTTTGGGACATAGCAACTAATGAAAAACTGTTTTTT
TRBV28	TRBJ2-5	TRBD1	-	CASSRAGTGDKETQYF	TGTGCCAGCAGTCGTGCCGGGACAGGGGACAAAGAGACCCAGTACTTC
TRBV2	TRBJ1-5	-	-	CASTLGGLNQPQHF	TGTGCCAGCACCCTGGGAGGGCTCAATCAGCCCCAGCATTTT
TRBV19	TRBJ1-5	-	-	CASSINSNSKQPQHF	TGTGCCAGTAGTATCAACTCAAACAGTAAACAGCCCCAGCATTTT
TRBV5-6	TRBJ2-1	-	-	CASSQTYYNEQFF	TGTGCCAGCAGCCAAACTTACTACAATGAGCAGTTCTTC
TRBV5-6	TRBJ1-1	-	once	CASTPGPGVRAFF	TGTGCCAGCACCCCTGGCCCAGGGGTCCGGGCTTTCTTT
TRBV6-1	TRBJ2-7	-	few	CASSAEEKAAYEQYF	TGTGCCAGCAGTGCCGAGGAGAAGGCGGCATACGAGCAGTACTTC